This T cell receptor (beta chain) derives from a study of graft-versus-host responses after intestinal transplantation. For the study at large: Each transplant was multivisceral, liver-intestinal, or isolated intestinal. Every one of the recipients received anti-thymocyte globulin induction and afterwards took tacrolimus and steroids for roughly three years. The study's findings and limits: The authors found GvH clones in recipient marrow, some appearing first in ileum or blood.

Comment on this clone: Its antigen is as yet unknown.

Method: immunoSEQ multiplex PCR; TCRdb's copy keeps in-frame clones and lacks some. The sample has more than 65,000 clones; approximately 93% are singletons. The CDR3 loop spans 16 amino acids. V was shortened by 0 bases and J by 3 bases, with 13 bases between the two germline ends. The germline V gene encodes CDR1 WSHSY and CDR2 SAAADI. The material sequenced was unstimulated CD8+ T cells sorted from spleen or lymph node cells, taken before intestinal transplant. The TCR sequence derives from a human donor who received an intestinal transplant. This chain connects TRBV10-2 to TRBJ2-3; D tentatively reads TRBD1 or TRBD2 (6 bases each). The CDR3 is CASSESRGRSTDTQYF. In DNA, the CDR3 is TGCGCCAGCAGTGAGTCGAGGGGGAGGAGTACAGATACGCAGTATTTT.